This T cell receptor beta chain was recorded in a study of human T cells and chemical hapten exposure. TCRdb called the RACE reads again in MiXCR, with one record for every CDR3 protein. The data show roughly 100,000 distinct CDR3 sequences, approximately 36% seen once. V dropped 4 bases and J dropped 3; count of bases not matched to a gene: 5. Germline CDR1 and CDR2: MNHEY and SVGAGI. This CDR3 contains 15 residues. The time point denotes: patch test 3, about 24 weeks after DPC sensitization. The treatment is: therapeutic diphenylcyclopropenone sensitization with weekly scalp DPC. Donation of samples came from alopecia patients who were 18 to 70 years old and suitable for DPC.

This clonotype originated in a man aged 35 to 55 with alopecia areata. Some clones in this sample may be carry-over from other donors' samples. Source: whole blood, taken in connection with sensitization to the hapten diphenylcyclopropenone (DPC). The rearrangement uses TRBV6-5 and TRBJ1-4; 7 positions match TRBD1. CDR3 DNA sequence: TGTGCCAGCAGTTCCAGGGGGAGTTCTAATGAAAAACTGTTTTTT. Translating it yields CASSSRGSSNEKLFF.